One sample yielded the 11 T cell receptor beta chains listed below, sequenced in a study of identical twins (dated by TCRdb to 2016 to 2018). Libraries came from 5' RACE. Instrument on record: Illumina HiSeq 2000. TCRdb applied fastp at Q25 and MiXCR to the public reads, then kept only in-frame beta chains. A single entry per CDR3 protein holds the most common genes and DNA from its merged rows. This sample comprises 540,000 or so distinct CDR3 sequences, approximately 20% of them detected only once. The ten largest account for about 0.5% of the sample. These same records also appear under a second study, on yellow fever vaccine responses in identical twins.

Specimen: CD4+ T cells sorted from blood. These receptors all stem from a woman younger than 30 in good health.

This clonotype was counted a single time. This chain connects TRBV24-1 to TRBJ2-5, with D possibly being TRBD1 (5 bases). V lost 4 bases and J lost 1, with 12 bases in between. Germline V gene lookup returns CDR1 KGHDR and CDR2 SFDVKD. There are 15 residues in the CDR3. The CDR3 DNA follows: TGTGCCACCAGTGAGAGGACAAGCACCCAAGAGACCCAGTACTTC. Its protein product is CATSERTSTQETQYF.

The CDR3 sequence: CASSSDIPTTDTQYF. Written as DNA, the CDR3 is TGTGCCAGCAGTTCAGACATCCCCACCACAGATACGCAGTATTTT. The chain employs TRBV6-5 and TRBJ2-3; no clear D gene. The V end was cut by 4 bases, the J end by 2 bases, with 13 bases between. The length of the CDR3 is 15 residues. Germline V lookup: CDR1 MNHEY, CDR2 SVGAGI.

This clonotype has more than one count but fewer than ten. V usage is TRBV25-1 and J usage is TRBJ2-1; D not certain. Germline CDR1 is MGHDK and CDR2 is SYGVNS. Trimming took 8 bases from V and 9 from J, leaving 14 bases between them. This CDR3 is 12 amino acids long. The CDR3 sequence: CASQGEIGEQFF. DNA for the CDR3: TGTGCCAGCCAAGGAGAGATTGGTGAGCAGTTCTTC.

A few counts support this clonotype. This chain uses TRBV12-3 or TRBV12-4 with TRBJ2-2; possible D gene TRBD2, 6 bases. This CDR3 spans 13 amino acids. V gave up 5 bases and J gave up 12 bases, with 16 bases separating them. CDR3: CASSTGGTPKLFF. CDR3 DNA sequence: TGTGCCAGCAGTACGGGCGGGACCCCCAAGCTGTTTTTT.

This clonotype was counted only a few times. The chain is built from TRBV7-9 and TRBJ2-1, with 7 bases aligning to TRBD1. Trimming at V came to 7 bases and at J to 6 bases, leaving 6 bases not matched to a gene. Germline CDR1 is SEHNR and CDR2 is FQNEAQ (reference sequence). The CDR3 is made up of 13 amino acids. The CDR3 loop reads CASTLTGANEQFF. In DNA, the CDR3 is TGTGCCAGCACCCTTACAGGGGCCAATGAGCAGTTCTTC.

The chain is built from TRBV24-1 and TRBJ2-2, with TRBD2 as a possible D gene (6 bases). From germline, CDR1 is KGHDR and CDR2 SFDVKD. The CDR3 extends over 14 amino acids. The V and J ends lost 5 bases and 3 bases respectively, with 9 bases between them. The CDR3, as DNA: TGTGCCACCAGTGCGTGGGAGGACACCGGGGAGCTGTTTTTT. Protein sequence: CATSAWEDTGELFF.

V gene TRBV15 combines with J gene TRBJ1-6, with 8 bases matching TRBD1. This CDR3 comprises 14 residues. Germline CDR1 and CDR2: LNHNV and YYDKDF (reference sequence). V was clipped by 1 base and J by 10 bases; unmatched bases: 3. The CDR3 loop is CATSRGDRGSPLHF. Here the CDR3 DNA reads TGTGCCACCAGCAGAGGTGACAGGGGATCACCCCTCCACTTT. The full variable domain, in which reference TRBV15 and TRBJ1-6 provide the parts outside the CDR3, is DAMVIQNPRYQVTQFGKPVTLSCSQTLNHNVMYWYQQKSSQAPKLLFHYYDKDFNNEADTPDNFQSRRPNTSFCFLDIRSPGLGDTAMYLCATSRGDRGSPLHFGNGTRLTVT.

This clonotype was counted only a few times. The chain carries TRBV12-3 or TRBV12-4 and TRBJ2-1, with 7 bases that match TRBD1. V shed 5 bases, J shed 0 bases, and the junction held 13 bases outside the gene matches. CDR3 size: 18 residues. The CDR3 coding sequence is TGTGCCAGCAGTGACCCAACCGGGACAGCCTTCTCCTACAATGAGCAGTTCTTC. It codes for CASSDPTGTAFSYNEQFF.

The chain carries TRBV5-1 and TRBJ2-2, with D possibly matching TRBD2 (5 bases). Between the trimmed V and J ends, which lost 1 base and 7 bases, there was a span of 20 bases. Germline V gene data show CDR1 as SGHRS and CDR2 as YFSETQ. This CDR3 comprises 17 residues. The CDR3, as DNA: TGCGCCAGCAGCTTGATAGGGAGTTTAATGGATGGCGGGGAGCTGTTTTTT. It specifies CASSLIGSLMDGGELFF.

This clonotype has only a few counts. V usage is TRBV10-3 and J usage is TRBJ2-3; D is perhaps TRBD1 (5 bases). The V gene lost 8 bases and the J gene lost 3 bases, with 12 bases spanning the gap. Germline CDR1 and CDR2: ENHRY and SYGVKD. This CDR3 has 13 amino acids. For the CDR3, the DNA is TGTGCCATCTTGGCCAGGGAAACAGATACGCAGTATTTT. Encoded protein: CAILARETDTQYF.

This clonotype has more than one count but fewer than ten. This chain connects TRBV6-1 to TRBJ2-5; D tentatively reads TRBD1 or TRBD2 (5 bases each). With 5 bases removed from V and 1 base from J, the gap between germline ends came to 11 bases. This CDR3 contains 14 residues. Germline-derived CDR1 and CDR2 are MNHNS and SASEGT. CDR3 bases: TGTGCCAGCAGTACGGGACCGCTCCAAGAGACCCAGTACTTC. It codes for CASSTGPLQETQYF.